These 17 T cell receptor beta chains were all obtained from the same sample, sequenced in a study of blood T cell repertoires in COVID-19. Libraries were prepared by immunoSEQ multiplex PCR; TCRdb keeps only in-frame clonotypes and omits some of them. The repertoire holds 250,000 or so clones, around nine tenths seen once, with roughly 3% in the top ten. The sequencing input was PBMCs or T cells enriched from blood (not recorded which). These TCRs come from a woman aged 18-35 years who had recovered from COVID-19.

The sample holds many counts of this clone. In DNA form, the CDR3 reads TGTGCCAGCAGCCAAGGGACAATCAGAAACACCATATATTTT. This gives the protein CASSQGTIRNTIYF. The rearrangement joins TRBV3-1 (or the pseudogene TRBV3-2) to TRBJ1-3; D is perhaps TRBD1 (5 bases). The CDR3 is made up of 14 amino acids. Deletions cut 1 base from V and 5 bases from J, with 9 bases between. Germline loops: CDR1 LGHDT, CDR2 YNNKEL (reference sequence).

The rearrangement links TRBV9 to TRBJ2-3, with TRBD1 as a possible D gene (5 bases). This CDR3 region has 17 residues. V lost 3 bases, J lost 2 bases, and 19 bases lay in between. Germline CDR1 is SGDLS and CDR2 is YYNGEE. The CDR3 bases are TGTGCCAGCAGCGGAGGCCAGGGCCCTGACGACACAGATACGCAGTATTTT. Protein sequence: CASSGGQGPDDTDTQYF.

This clone was seen just once. The chain combines TRBV7-2 with TRBJ2-1, with 9 bases identical to TRBD1. V trimming: 5 bases; J trimming: 6 bases; junction bases outside the gene matches: 11. Germline V gene sequence: CDR1 SGHTA, CDR2 FQGNSA. The CDR3 contains 16 residues. DNA of the CDR3: TGTGCCAGCAGCACGCACGCCGGGACAGGGCCCAATGAGCAGTTCTTC. It is translated as CASSTHAGTGPNEQFF.

This chain connects TRBV3-1 (or the pseudogene TRBV3-2) to TRBJ2-5; 11 bases match TRBD2. The CDR3 consists of 15 residues. V dropped 4 bases and J dropped 5; count of bases not matched to a gene: 6. Germline loops: CDR1 LGHDT, CDR2 YNNKEL (reference sequence). This CDR3 reads CASSLSGRAEETQYF. CDR3 nucleotides: TGTGCCAGCAGCCTTAGCGGGAGGGCAGAGGAGACCCAGTACTTC.

In this sample, this clone turned up a few times. The chain links TRBV20-1 to TRBJ2-4; D is unresolved. The germline V gene has CDR1 DFQATT and CDR2 SNEGSKA (reference sequence). Trimming took 5 bases from V and 7 from J, leaving 6 bases between them. There are 10 residues in the CDR3. The CDR3 DNA sequence: TGCAGTGCTTCGGGTAACATTCAGTACTTC. This encodes CSASGNIQYF.

In this sample, this clone turned up a few times. The J gene is TRBJ1-5, the V gene TRBV6-5; D is unresolved. The CDR3 loop spans 12 amino acids. V was cut by 6 bases and J by 4 bases, with 7 bases left in between. From germline, CDR1 is MNHEY and CDR2 SVGAGI. The CDR3 DNA reads as TGTGCCAGCAGGGCCCCTAATCAGCCCCAGCATTTT. Amino acid sequence: CASRAPNQPQHF.

The chain couples TRBV7-9 to TRBJ2-3; 7 bases match TRBD1. Trimming cost V 5 bases and J 3 bases; bases outside gene matches: 14. Germline CDR1 SEHNR, CDR2 FQNEAQ (reference sequence). The CDR3 has 17 residues. This CDR3 reads CASSQGPTGAQTDTQYF. In DNA form, the CDR3 reads TGTGCCAGCAGCCAAGGCCCTACAGGGGCGCAAACAGATACGCAGTATTTT.

This chain connects TRBV5-4 to TRBJ2-7; tentatively, D is TRBD1 (5 bases). Germline V lookup: CDR1 SGHNT, CDR2 YYREEE (reference sequence). The length of the CDR3 is 14 residues. V shed 0 bases and J shed 4 bases, with 11 bases lying between them. The CDR3 DNA follows: TGTGCCAGCAGCTTGGCAGGGATGGGGTACGAGCAGTACTTC. Its protein product is CASSLAGMGYEQYF.

The chain joins TRBV10-1 to TRBJ1-2; unclear D gene. CDR1 and CDR2 (germline): WNHNN, SYGVQD (reference sequence). Trimming left V 0 bases short and J 2 bases short, with 4 bases between. The CDR3 consists of 13 residues. CDR3 residues: CASSESRNYGYTF. CDR3 sequence (DNA): TGCGCCAGCAGTGAGTCCAGGAACTATGGCTACACCTTC.

The chain carries TRBV7-8 and TRBJ2-1, with 15 bases matching TRBD2. V trimming: 6 bases; J trimming: 4 bases; junction bases outside the gene matches: 7. The CDR3 length is 17 residues. The germline V gene has CDR1 SGHVS and CDR2 FQNEAQ. CDR3 coding DNA: TGTGCCAGCAGTCGGACTAGCGGGAGGGCCGGGTACAATGAGCAGTTCTTC. Protein: CASSRTSGRAGYNEQFF. The whole variable domain, filled in from reference TRBV7-8 and TRBJ2-1, reads GAGVSQSPRYKVAKRGQDVALRCDPISGHVSLFWYQQALGQGPEFLTYFQNEAQLDKSGLPSDRFFAERPEGSVSTLKIQRTQQEDSAVYLCASSRTSGRAGYNEQFFGPGTRLTVL.

CDR3 protein: CASTRDRETQYF. The DNA for the CDR3 is TGTGCCAGCACGCGGGATCGGGAGACCCAGTACTTC. The chain is built from TRBV6-5 and TRBJ2-5, with D tentatively TRBD2 (6 bases). Germline CDR1 MNHEY, CDR2 SVGAGI. The ends were cut back, 7 bases at V and 5 bases at J, with 11 bases in the middle. The CDR3 contains 12 residues.

V is TRBV6-6 and J is TRBJ1-2; 7 nucleotides line up with TRBD1. CDR1 is MNHNY, CDR2 SVGAGI, per germline (reference sequence). The V gene end was trimmed by 7 bases and the J gene end by 6 bases; junction bases not matched to a gene: 8. This CDR3 comprises 13 residues. The CDR3 nucleotides read TGTGCCAGCAACACACAGGGGCACAATGGCTACACCTTC. Amino acids: CASNTQGHNGYTF.

The J gene is TRBJ1-3, the V gene TRBV4-3, with D maybe TRBD1 (6 bases). This CDR3 spans 17 amino acids. Trimming removed 0 bases at V and 0 bases at J, with 12 bases between. The V gene's germline CDR1 is LGHNA and CDR2 YSLEER. The CDR3 loop is CASSQDPDRFSGNTIYF. The CDR3 DNA reads TGCGCCAGCAGCCAAGATCCGGACAGATTCTCTGGAAACACCATATATTTT.

The rearrangement uses TRBV5-4 and TRBJ1-4, with TRBD1 identical over 7 bases. Germline V gene data show CDR1 as SGHNT and CDR2 as YYREEE (reference sequence). With V trimmed by 3 bases and J by 4 bases, 3 bases remained unmatched. The CDR3 runs to 14 residues. The CDR3 reads CASSSRQGNEKLFF. The CDR3 DNA reads TGTGCCAGCAGCTCCAGACAGGGTAATGAAAAACTGTTTTTT. Variable domain in full (rest from reference TRBV5-4 and TRBJ1-4): ETGVTQSPTHLIKTRGQQVTLRCSSQSGHNTVSWYQQALGQGPQFIFQYYREEENGRGNFPPRFSGLQFPNYSSELNVNALELDDSALYLCASSSRQGNEKLFFGSGTQLSVL.

CDR3 protein: CASSHRGDFYEQYF. The CDR3 region has the DNA TGTGCCAGTAGTCACCGGGGGGATTTCTACGAGCAGTACTTC. The V call is TRBV19, the J call TRBJ2-7; 7 nucleotides agree with TRBD2. In germline, CDR1 is LNHDA, CDR2 SQIVND (reference sequence). This CDR3 has 14 residues. After removal of 5 bases from V and 3 bases from J, the junction contained 7 bases not matched to a gene.

The chain combines TRBV30 with TRBJ2-4; the match to TRBD2 covers 7 bases. CDR3 length: 14 residues. CDR1 GTSNPN and CDR2 SVGIG come from the germline V gene (reference sequence). The V and J ends lost 4 bases and 6 bases, in that order; junction bases with no gene match: 9. The CDR3 loop is CAWTGWEGGNIQYF. Here the CDR3 DNA reads TGTGCCTGGACGGGGTGGGAGGGAGGAAACATTCAGTACTTC.

This clone turned up a few times. The CDR3 nucleotides are TGCGCCAGCAGCGCACGACAGGGGGAGGGGACTGAAGCTTTCTTT. It codes for CASSARQGEGTEAFF. This sequence joins TRBV5-1 and TRBJ1-1, with 9 bases fitting TRBD1. The V gene's germline CDR1 is SGHRS and CDR2 YFSETQ. This CDR3 has 15 amino acids. With 4 bases clipped from V and 5 bases from J, the junction kept 9 bases outside the gene matches.